This T cell receptor (beta chain) is from a study of molecular identifiers for immune sequencing clone quantification. About the study: Replicate experiments took RNA from 20,000 or 100,000 naive CD8 cells, divided it five ways and sequenced four. The study, taken as a whole, reports: Over 97% of CMV-specific effector molecules, but under 1% of naive ones, were in clones above 20 copies.

Generation of bulk TCR libraries relied on previously described methods and listed TCR primers. TCRdb reanalysed the PCR reads using MiXCR and keeps one entry per CDR3 protein. The sample contains approximately 680,000 distinct CDR3 sequences, about 25% of which appear only once. About this clonotype: Its antigen remains unidentified.

With 5 bases clipped from V and 4 bases from J, the junction kept 4 bases outside the gene matches. In germline, CDR1 is SGHTA, CDR2 FQGNSA. The CDR3 covers 16 residues. The authors sorted naive CD8 T cells as CD8+CD4-CCR7+CD45RA+. This TCR came from a human donor in good health. Some libraries in this study had Jurkat cell RNA spiked in. The genes are TRBV7-2 and TRBJ2-2; 13 bases line up with TRBD2. Sequences were obtained from naive CD8+ T cells from blood, with Jurkat cell RNA spiked in. Subset meaning: FACS-sorted CD8+CD4-CCR7+CD45RA+ naive T cells. This CDR3 is CASSDWTSGSTGELFF. DNA of the CDR3: TGTGCCAGCAGCGATTGGACTAGCGGGAGCACCGGGGAGCTGTTTTTT.